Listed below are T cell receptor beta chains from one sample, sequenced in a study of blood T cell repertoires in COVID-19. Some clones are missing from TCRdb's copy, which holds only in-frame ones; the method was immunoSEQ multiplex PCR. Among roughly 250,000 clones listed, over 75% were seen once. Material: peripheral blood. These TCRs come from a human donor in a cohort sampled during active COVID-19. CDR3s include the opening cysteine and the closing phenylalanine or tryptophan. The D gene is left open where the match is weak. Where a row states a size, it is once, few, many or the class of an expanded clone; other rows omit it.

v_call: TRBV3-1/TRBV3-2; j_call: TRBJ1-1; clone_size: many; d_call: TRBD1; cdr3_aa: CASSLINRGTEAFF; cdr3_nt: TGTGCCAGCAGCCTTATTAACAGGGGCACTGAAGCTTTCTTT
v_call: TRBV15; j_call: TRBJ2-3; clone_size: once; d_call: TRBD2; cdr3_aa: CATSRAAGGPVETQYF; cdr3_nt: TGTGCCACCAGCAGAGCAGCGGGGGGGCCCGTCGAAACGCAGTATTTT
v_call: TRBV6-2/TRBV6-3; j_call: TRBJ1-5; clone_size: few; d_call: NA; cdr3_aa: CASSLEGALNQPQHF; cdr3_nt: TGTGCCAGCAGTTTAGAGGGAGCTTTGAATCAGCCCCAGCATTTT
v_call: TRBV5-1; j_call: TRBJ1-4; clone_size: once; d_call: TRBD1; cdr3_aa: CASSSGTVIEKLFF; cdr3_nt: TGCGCCAGCAGCTCTGGGACAGTCATTGAAAAACTGTTTTTT
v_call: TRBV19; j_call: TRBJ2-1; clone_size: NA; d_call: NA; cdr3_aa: CASSIVQGDEQFF; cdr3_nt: TGTGCCAGTAGTATCGTACAGGGCGATGAGCAGTTCTTC
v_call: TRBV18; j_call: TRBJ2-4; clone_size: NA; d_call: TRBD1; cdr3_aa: CASSPPRTGGLNIQYF; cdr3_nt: TGTGCCAGCTCACCCCCCCGGACAGGGGGCTTGAACATTCAGTACTTC
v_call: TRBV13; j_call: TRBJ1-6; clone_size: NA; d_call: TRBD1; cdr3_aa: CASSSRTGNYSPLHF; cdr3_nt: TGTGCCAGCAGCTCCAGGACAGGAAATTATTCACCCCTCCACTTT
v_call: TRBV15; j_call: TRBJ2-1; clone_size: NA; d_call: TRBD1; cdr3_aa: CATSRERDRVGEEQFF; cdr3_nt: TGTGCCACCAGCAGAGAGAGGGACAGGGTGGGAGAGGAGCAGTTCTTC
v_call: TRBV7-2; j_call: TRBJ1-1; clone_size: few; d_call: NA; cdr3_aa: CASSLTVSSTVAFF; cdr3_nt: TGTGCCAGCAGCCTTACAGTTTCATCTACGGTAGCTTTCTTT
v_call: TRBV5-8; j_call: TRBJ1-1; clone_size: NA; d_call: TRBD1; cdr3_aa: CASSFGQGAPMNTEAFF; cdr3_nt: TGTGCCAGCAGCTTTGGACAGGGGGCACCCATGAACACTGAAGCTTTCTTT
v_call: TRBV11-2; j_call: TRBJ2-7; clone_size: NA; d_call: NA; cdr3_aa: CASSLEIGRESYEQYF; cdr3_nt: TGTGCCAGCAGCTTAGAGATCGGACGGGAGTCCTACGAGCAGTACTTC
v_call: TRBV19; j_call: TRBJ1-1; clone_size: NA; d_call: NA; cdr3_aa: CASSPLGGMMNTEAFF; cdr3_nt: TGTGCCAGTAGTCCCCTAGGGGGAATGATGAACACTGAAGCTTTCTTT
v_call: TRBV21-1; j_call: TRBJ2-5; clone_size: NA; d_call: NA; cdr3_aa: CASSPAGGETQYF; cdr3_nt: TGTGCCAGCAGCCCAGCGGGAGGGGAGACCCAGTACTTC
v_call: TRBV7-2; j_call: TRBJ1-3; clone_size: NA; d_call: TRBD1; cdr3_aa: CASRHDRAGNTIYF; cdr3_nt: TGTGCCAGCAGACACGACAGGGCAGGAAACACCATATATTTT
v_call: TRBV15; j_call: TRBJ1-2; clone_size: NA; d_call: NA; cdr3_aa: CATSTGGTEGYTF; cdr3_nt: TGTGCCACCAGCACGGGGGGGACGGAAGGGTACACCTTC
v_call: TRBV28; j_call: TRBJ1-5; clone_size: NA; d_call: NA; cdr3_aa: CASSLPNQPQHF; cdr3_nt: TGTGCCAGCAGTTTACCAAATCAGCCCCAGCATTTT
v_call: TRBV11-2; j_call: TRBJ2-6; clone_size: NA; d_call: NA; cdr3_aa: CASSTHRVSGANVLTF; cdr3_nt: TGTGCCAGCAGCACACACAGGGTCTCTGGGGCCAACGTCCTGACTTTC
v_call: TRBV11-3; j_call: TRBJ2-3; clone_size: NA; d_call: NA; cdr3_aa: CASSFSGSTDTQYF; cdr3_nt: TGTGCCAGCAGCTTCAGCGGGAGCACAGATACGCAGTATTTT
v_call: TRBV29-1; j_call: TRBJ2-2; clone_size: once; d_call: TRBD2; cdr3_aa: CSVTGTSWSNTGELFF; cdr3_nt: TGCAGCGTGACGGGGACTAGCTGGTCGAACACCGGGGAGCTGTTTTTT
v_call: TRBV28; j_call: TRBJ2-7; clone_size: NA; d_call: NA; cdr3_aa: CASSPPNNYEQYF; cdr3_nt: TGTGCCAGCAGCCCACCGAACAACTACGAGCAGTACTTC
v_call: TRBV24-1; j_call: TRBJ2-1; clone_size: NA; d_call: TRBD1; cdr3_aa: CATSDSDRGPNNEQFF; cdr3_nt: TGTGCCACCAGTGATTCTGACAGGGGCCCAAACAATGAGCAGTTCTTC
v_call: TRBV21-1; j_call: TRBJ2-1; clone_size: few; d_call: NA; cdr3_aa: CASSSGLATTLSYNEQFF; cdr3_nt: TGTGCCAGCAGCTCCGGACTAGCGACCACCCTATCCTACAATGAGCAGTTCTTC
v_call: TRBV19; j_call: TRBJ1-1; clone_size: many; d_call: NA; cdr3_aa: CASRPLYQNTEAFF; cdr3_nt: TGTGCCAGTAGGCCTCTATATCAGAACACTGAAGCTTTCTTT